This TCR beta chain is from a study of T cell changes during pregnancy in multiple sclerosis. Data came from immunoSEQ multiplex PCR; TCRdb stores just in-frame clones and leaves some out. The data hold 50,000 to 75,000 clones, with 91% observed a single time. V dropped 5 bases and J dropped 6; count of bases not matched to a gene: 8. The CDR3 has 15 residues. In germline, CDR1 is MDHEN, CDR2 SYDVKM. The sequenced sample was peripheral blood, obtained in the third trimester of pregnancy. The sequence was collected from a female donor in good health, enrolled as a control in a pregnancy study. V usage is TRBV28 and J usage is TRBJ2-1; the match to TRBD2 covers 9 bases. CDR3 amino acids: CASSHLSGRPNEQFF. The CDR3 DNA reads as TGTGCCAGCAGTCACCTTAGCGGGAGACCCAATGAGCAGTTCTTC.